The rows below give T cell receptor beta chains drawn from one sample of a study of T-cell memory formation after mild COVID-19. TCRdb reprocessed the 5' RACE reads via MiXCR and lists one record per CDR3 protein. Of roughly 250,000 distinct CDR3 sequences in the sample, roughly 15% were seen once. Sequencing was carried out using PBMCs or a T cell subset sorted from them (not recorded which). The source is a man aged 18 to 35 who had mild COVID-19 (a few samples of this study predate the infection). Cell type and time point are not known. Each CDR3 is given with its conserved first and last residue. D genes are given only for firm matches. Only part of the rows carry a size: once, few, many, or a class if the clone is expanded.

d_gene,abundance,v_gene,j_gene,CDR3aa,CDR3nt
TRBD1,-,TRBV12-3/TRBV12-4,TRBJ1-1,CASSPIPGTGRDTEAFF,TGTGCCAGCAGTCCCATCCCCGGGACAGGGCGGGACACTGAAGCTTTCTTT
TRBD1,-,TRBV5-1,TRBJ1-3,CASSRSGTGGNTIYF,TGCGCCAGCAGCAGAAGCGGGACAGGTGGAAACACCATATATTTT
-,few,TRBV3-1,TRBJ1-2,CASSRTDPLTGYGYTF,TGTGCCAGCAGTCGGACAGATCCTCTAACGGGGTATGGCTACACCTTC
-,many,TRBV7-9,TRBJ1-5,CASSPGRGVNNQPQHF,TGTGCCAGCAGCCCCGGGAGGGGGGTCAACAATCAGCCCCAGCATTTT
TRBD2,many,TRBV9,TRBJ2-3,CASSEMGLAGTTQYF,TGTGCCAGCAGCGAGATGGGACTAGCGGGGACTACGCAGTATTTT
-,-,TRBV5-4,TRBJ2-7,CASSFPAAQGYEQYF,TGTGCCAGCAGCTTTCCGGCGGCCCAAGGCTACGAGCAGTACTTC
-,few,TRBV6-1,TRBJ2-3,CASSRWGILTDTQYF,TGTGCCAGCAGCAGATGGGGGATACTAACAGATACGCAGTATTTT
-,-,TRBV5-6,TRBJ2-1,CASSEGRLNEQFF,TGTGCCAGCAGTGAGGGCCGACTGAATGAGCAGTTCTTC
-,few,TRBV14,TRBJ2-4,CASSQLGQIQYF,TGTGCCAGCAGCCAATTGGGTCAGATTCAGTACTTC
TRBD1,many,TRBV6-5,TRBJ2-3,CASSYTGVNKDTQYF,TGTGCCAGCAGCTACACAGGGGTGAACAAAGATACGCAGTATTTT
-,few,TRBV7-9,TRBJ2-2,CASSLLSGTGELFF,TGTGCCAGCAGCTTACTATCAGGCACCGGGGAGCTGTTTTTT
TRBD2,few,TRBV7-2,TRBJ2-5,CASSQSLAGGLETQYF,TGTGCCAGCAGCCAATCCCTAGCGGGGGGGCTAGAGACCCAGTACTTC
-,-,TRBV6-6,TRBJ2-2,CASSPDGYTGELFF,TGTGCCAGCAGTCCGGACGGATACACCGGGGAGCTGTTTTTT
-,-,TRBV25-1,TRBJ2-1,CASSERPYNEQFF,TGTGCCAGCAGTGAGCGGCCATACAATGAGCAGTTCTTC
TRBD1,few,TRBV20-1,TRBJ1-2,CSASGQVSHGYTF,TGCAGTGCTTCAGGACAGGTTTCGCATGGCTACACCTTC
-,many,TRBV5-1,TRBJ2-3,CASSLTSTDTQYF,TGCGCCAGCAGCTTGACCAGTACAGATACGCAGTATTTT
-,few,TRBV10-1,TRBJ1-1,CASSANRNTEAFF,TGCGCCAGCAGTGCGAACAGGAACACTGAAGCTTTCTTT
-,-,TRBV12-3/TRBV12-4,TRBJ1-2,CASRGDATWGGYTF,TGTGCCAGCAGGGGGGACGCTACTTGGGGAGGCTACACCTTC
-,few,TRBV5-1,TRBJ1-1,CASSLGTALNTEAFF,TGCGCCAGCAGCTTGGGGACAGCTCTGAACACTGAAGCTTTCTTT
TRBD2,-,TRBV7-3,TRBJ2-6,CASSLRPLRGASGANVLTF,TGTGCCAGCAGCTTACGACCTTTGCGGGGGGCCTCTGGGGCCAACGTCCTGACTTTC
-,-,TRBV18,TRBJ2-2,CASSRLTGNTGELFF,TGTGCCAGCTCACGTCTCACAGGGAACACCGGGGAGCTGTTTTTT
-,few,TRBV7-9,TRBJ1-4,CASSLDGARTNEKLFF,TGTGCCAGCAGCTTGGACGGGGCTCGGACGAATGAAAAACTGTTTTTT
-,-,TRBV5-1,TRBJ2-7,CASADAGQSYEQYF,TGCGCCAGCGCTGACGCGGGACAGTCTTACGAGCAGTACTTC
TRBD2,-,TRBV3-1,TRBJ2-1,CASSQVAGSYNEQFF,TGTGCCAGCAGCCAAGTAGCGGGCTCCTACAATGAGCAGTTCTTC
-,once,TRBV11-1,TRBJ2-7,CASRKAYEQYF,TGTGCCAGCAGAAAAGCCTACGAGCAGTACTTC
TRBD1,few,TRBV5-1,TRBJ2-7,CASSLARDSPSYEQYF,TGCGCCAGCAGCTTGGCCCGGGACAGCCCCTCCTACGAGCAGTACTTC
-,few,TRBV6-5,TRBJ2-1,CASSYAREAYNEQFF,TGTGCCAGCAGTTACGCCAGGGAGGCCTACAATGAGCAGTTCTTC
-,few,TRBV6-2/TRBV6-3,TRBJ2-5,CASSSGAVGTQYF,TGTGCCAGCAGTTCCGGGGCCGTCGGGACCCAGTACTTC
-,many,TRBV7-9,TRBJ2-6,CASSPSSGANVLTF,TGTGCCAGCAGCCCGAGCTCTGGGGCCAACGTCCTGACTTTC
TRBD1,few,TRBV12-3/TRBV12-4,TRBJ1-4,CASTAGTVYEKLFF,TGTGCCAGCACCGCCGGGACAGTGTATGAAAAACTGTTTTTT
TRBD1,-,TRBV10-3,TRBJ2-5,CAIGGQLQETQYF,TGTGCCATCGGGGGACAGCTCCAAGAGACCCAGTACTTC
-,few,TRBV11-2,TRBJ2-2,CASSLASVLAGLTANTGELFF,TGTGCCAGCAGCTTAGCCTCGGTGTTGGCGGGGCTCACTGCGAACACCGGGGAGCTGTTTTTT
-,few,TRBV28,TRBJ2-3,CASSLLPRSGLGAGF,TGTGCCAGCAGTCTCCTCCCCCGTAGCGGGCTGGGGGCTGGGTTT
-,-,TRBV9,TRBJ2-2,CASSPTLFGGGGRIGELFF,TGTGCCAGCAGCCCGACTCTCTTTGGCGGGGGCGGTAGGATCGGGGAGCTGTTTTTT
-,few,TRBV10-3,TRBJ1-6,CAISEIGGNSPLHF,TGTGCCATCAGTGAGATAGGGGGGAATTCACCCCTCCACTTT
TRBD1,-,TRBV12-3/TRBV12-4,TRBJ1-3,CASSPGTGPNSGNTIYF,TGTGCCAGCAGTCCCGGGACAGGGCCGAACTCTGGAAACACCATATATTTT
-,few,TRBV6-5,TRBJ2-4,CASSYSGRGWDIQYF,TGTGCCAGCAGTTACTCGGGCAGGGGATGGGACATTCAGTACTTC
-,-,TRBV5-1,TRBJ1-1,CASSLANEGTGEAFF,TGCGCCAGCAGCTTGGCCAACGAAGGCACCGGTGAAGCTTTCTTT
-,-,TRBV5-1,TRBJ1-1,CASSPRGYTTEAFF,TGCGCCAGCAGCCCGAGGGGATACACCACTGAAGCTTTCTTT
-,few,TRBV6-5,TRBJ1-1,CASRAQWSTEAFF,TGTGCCAGCAGAGCTCAGTGGAGCACTGAAGCTTTCTTT
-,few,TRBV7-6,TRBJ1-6,CASSLRTGERYNSPLHF,TGTGCCAGCAGCTTAAGGACGGGGGAACGTTATAATTCACCCCTCCACTTT
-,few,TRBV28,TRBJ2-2,CASSSPQGRGTGELFF,TGTGCCAGCAGTTCCCCCCAGGGGAGAGGGACCGGGGAGCTGTTTTTT
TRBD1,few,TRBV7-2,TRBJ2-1,CASSSQVGTGGHNEQFF,TGTGCCAGCAGCTCCCAGGTGGGTACAGGGGGCCACAATGAGCAGTTCTTC
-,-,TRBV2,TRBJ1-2,CASNSNGGGYGYTF,TGTGCCAGCAACAGTAACGGGGGCGGCTATGGCTACACCTTC
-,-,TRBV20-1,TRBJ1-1,CSASGQTDTEAFF,TGCAGTGCTAGTGGACAGACCGACACTGAAGCTTTCTTT
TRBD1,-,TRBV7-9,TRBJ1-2,CASSPNRPGQGVQGYTF,TGTGCCAGCAGCCCCAATCGCCCGGGACAGGGGGTACAGGGCTACACCTTC
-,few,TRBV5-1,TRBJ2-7,CASSLAGSYTYEQYF,TGCGCCAGCAGCTTGGCAGGATCTTACACCTACGAGCAGTACTTC
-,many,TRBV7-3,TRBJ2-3,CASSPGRSTDTQYF,TGTGCCAGCAGCCCAGGACGGAGCACAGATACGCAGTATTTT
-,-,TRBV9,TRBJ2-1,CASSVTIAGRIEQFF,TGTGCCAGCAGCGTTACTATAGCCGGGCGCATTGAGCAGTTCTTC
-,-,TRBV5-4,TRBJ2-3,CASRRDKRGTQYF,TGTGCCAGCAGAAGGGACAAGCGGGGTACGCAGTATTTT
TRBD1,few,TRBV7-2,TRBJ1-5,CASSSDRGLISPQHF,TGTGCCAGCAGCTCCGACAGGGGTCTAATCAGCCCCCAGCATTTT
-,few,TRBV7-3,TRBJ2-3,CASSLIGDTQYF,TGTGCCAGCAGCTTAATTGGGGATACGCAGTATTTT
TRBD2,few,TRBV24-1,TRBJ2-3,CATSATSGGMVDTQYF,TGTGCCACCAGTGCCACTAGCGGGGGGATGGTAGATACGCAGTATTTT
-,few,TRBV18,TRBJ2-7,CASSPGQGGRNEQYF,TGTGCCAGCTCACCAGGGCAGGGTGGGCGGAACGAGCAGTACTTC
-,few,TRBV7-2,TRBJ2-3,CASRFGGEDTQYF,TGTGCCAGCCGTTTCGGGGGAGAGGATACGCAGTATTTT